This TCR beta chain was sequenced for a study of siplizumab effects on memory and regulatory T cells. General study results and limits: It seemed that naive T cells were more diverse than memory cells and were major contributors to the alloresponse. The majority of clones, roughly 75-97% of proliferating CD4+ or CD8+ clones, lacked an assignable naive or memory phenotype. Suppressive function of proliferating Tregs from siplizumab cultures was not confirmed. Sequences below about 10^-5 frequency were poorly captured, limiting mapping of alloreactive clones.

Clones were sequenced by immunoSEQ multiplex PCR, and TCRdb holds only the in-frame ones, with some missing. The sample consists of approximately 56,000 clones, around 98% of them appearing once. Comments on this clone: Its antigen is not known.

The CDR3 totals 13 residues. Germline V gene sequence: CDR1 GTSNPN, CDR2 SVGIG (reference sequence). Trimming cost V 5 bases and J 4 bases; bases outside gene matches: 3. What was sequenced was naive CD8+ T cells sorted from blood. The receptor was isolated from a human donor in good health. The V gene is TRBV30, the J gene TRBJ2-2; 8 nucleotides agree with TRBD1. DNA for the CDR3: TGTGCCTGGCAACAGGGGGGCACCGGGGAGCTGTTTTTT. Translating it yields CAWQQGGTGELFF.